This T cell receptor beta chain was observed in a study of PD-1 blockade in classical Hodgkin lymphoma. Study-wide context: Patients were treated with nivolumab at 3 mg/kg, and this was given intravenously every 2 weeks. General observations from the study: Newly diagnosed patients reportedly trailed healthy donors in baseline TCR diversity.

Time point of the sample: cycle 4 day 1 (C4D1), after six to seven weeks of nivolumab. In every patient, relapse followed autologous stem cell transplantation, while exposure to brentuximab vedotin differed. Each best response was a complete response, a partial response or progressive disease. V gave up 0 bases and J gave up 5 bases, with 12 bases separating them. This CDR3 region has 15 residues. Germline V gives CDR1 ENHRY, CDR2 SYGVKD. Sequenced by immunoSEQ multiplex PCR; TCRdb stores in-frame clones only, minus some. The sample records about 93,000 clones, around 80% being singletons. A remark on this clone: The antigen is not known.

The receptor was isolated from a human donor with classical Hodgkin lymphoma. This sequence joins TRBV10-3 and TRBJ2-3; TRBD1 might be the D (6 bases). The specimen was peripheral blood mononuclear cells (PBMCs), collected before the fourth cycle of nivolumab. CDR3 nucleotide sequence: TGTGCCATCAGTGAGTCGATAAGAGGGGGAGATACGCAGTATTTT. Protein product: CAISESIRGGDTQYF.